This T cell receptor beta chain came from a study of CD8 T cells in ankylosing spondylitis. In its sample, this clonotype was seen a few times. What it recognizes is unknown. Via MiXCR, TCRdb re-called the 5' RACE reads, giving one row per CDR3 protein. The top ten hold roughly a sixth of the sample, which has roughly 400,000 distinct CDR3 sequences, about 20% seen once. The study, taken as a whole, reports: A TCR beta motif of eight highly homologous variants appeared characteristic of ankylosing spondylitis blood.

Sequencing was done on a sample of blood, either unsorted or a sorted T cell fraction (not recorded which). The TCR comes from a male donor with ankylosing spondylitis.

CDR3 sequence (DNA): TGCGCCAGCAGCCAAGGACCGGGACAGGCCTACGAGCAGTACTTC. This sequence encodes CASSQGPGQAYEQYF. The chain recombines TRBV4-3 with TRBJ2-7, with TRBD1 matching 8 bases. This CDR3 is 15 amino acids long. Germline lookup yields CDR1 LGHNA and CDR2 YSLEER. V shed 1 base, J shed 2 bases, and the junction held 4 bases outside the gene matches.